The 16 T cell receptor beta chains below come from one sample, sequenced in a study of shared clonotypes between healthy human individuals. Profiled with immunoSEQ multiplex PCR; TCRdb holds only in-frame clones, not every one. The sample comprises roughly 300,000 clones, over 75% of which are singletons, and around 15% rests with the top ten. Sequencing was done on a sample of memory CD8+ T cells sorted from blood. As to subset: CD45RO+ cells pooled with CCR7-negative TemRA cells. These receptors originate from a man aged 18 to 30 in good health.

This clone was counted at least ten times. This chain connects TRBV9 to TRBJ2-2; the D is unclear. CDR1 is SGDLS, CDR2 YYNGEE, per germline. V was pared by 1 base and J by 0 bases, with 4 bases between. The CDR3 is 14 residues long. DNA of the CDR3: TGTGCCAGCAGCGTACTTTCGAACACCGGGGAGCTGTTTTTT. The encoded protein is CASSVLSNTGELFF.

The chain recombines TRBV30 with TRBJ2-2; D is uncertain. CDR1 and CDR2 from the germline V gene are GTSNPN and SVGIG (reference sequence). Between the trimmed V and J ends, which lost 3 bases and 5 bases, there was a span of 10 bases. The CDR3 has 13 residues. This CDR3 is CAWRGKVTGELFF. CDR3 sequence (DNA): TGTGCCTGGAGAGGGAAGGTTACCGGGGAGCTGTTTTTT.

This clone showed up just a few times. V and J are TRBV4-3 and TRBJ2-7; 14 positions agree with TRBD2. The V and J ends lost 0 bases and 2 bases, in that order; junction bases with no gene match: 9. Germline CDR1 reads LGHNA; CDR2 reads YSLEER. The CDR3 contains 19 residues. Written as DNA, the CDR3 is TGCGCCAGCAGCCAAGATTTGGGACTAGCGGGAGCTGTGCCCTACGAGCAGTACTTC. This sequence encodes CASSQDLGLAGAVPYEQYF.

The chain recombines TRBV6-5 with TRBJ1-1; D is unclear. From germline, CDR1 is MNHEY and CDR2 SVGAGI. The V end was cut by 6 bases, the J end by 0 bases, with 14 bases between. CDR3 size: 15 residues. CDR3 sequence reads: CASRPGLIMNTEAFF. The CDR3 region has the DNA TGTGCCAGCAGACCAGGACTGATTATGAACACTGAAGCTTTCTTT.

The CDR3 region has the DNA TGTGCCAGCAGTTTTAGAGGAATCGAGCAGTACTTC. It codes for CASSFRGIEQYF. The chain joins TRBV27 to TRBJ2-7; D not certain. The germline CDR1 and CDR2 sequences are MNHEY and SMNVEV (reference sequence). This CDR3 region has 12 residues. Between the trimmed V and J ends, which lost 3 bases and 6 bases, there was a span of 9 bases.

This chain links TRBV10-3 with TRBJ2-7; 7 nucleotides line up with TRBD2. After removal of 2 bases from V and 2 bases from J, the junction contained 9 bases not matched to a gene. CDR3 size: 16 residues. CDR1 is ENHRY, CDR2 SYGVKD, per germline. The CDR3 sequence is CAISEVEGGDPYEQYF. The CDR3 DNA reads TGTGCCATCAGTGAGGTAGAGGGAGGGGACCCCTACGAGCAGTACTTC.

The chain carries TRBV5-6 and TRBJ1-2; D not resolved. In germline, CDR1 is SGHDT, CDR2 YYEEEE. The CDR3 consists of 15 residues. V was shortened by 1 base and J by 8 bases, with 18 bases between the two germline ends. This CDR3 reads CASSLIGSNLLGYTF. The DNA for the CDR3 is TGTGCCAGCAGCTTGATCGGTTCTAACCTGCTCGGCTACACCTTC.

This chain uses TRBV11-2 with TRBJ2-2, with unresolved D. The V gene's germline CDR1 is SGHAT and CDR2 FQNNGV. The V and J ends lost 1 base and 7 bases respectively, with 7 bases between them. The CDR3 loop spans 13 amino acids. The CDR3 loop reads CASSLARIGELFF. CDR3 DNA sequence: TGTGCCAGCAGCTTAGCAAGGATCGGGGAGCTGTTTTTT.

V usage is TRBV11-2 and J usage is TRBJ2-7; the match to TRBD1 covers 9 bases. V was pared by 5 bases and J by 4 bases, with 9 bases of the junction left unmatched. The CDR3 covers 15 residues. Germline loops: CDR1 SGHAT, CDR2 FQNNGV. CDR3 bases: TGTGCCAGCAGCGCCAGAGGACAGGGGAAATACGAGCAGTACTTC. As protein: CASSARGQGKYEQYF.

The CDR3 DNA is TGTGCCACCAGCAGGTGGGAAGGGGGCATTAACACCGGGGAGCTGTTTTTT. As protein: CATSRWEGGINTGELFF. This chain connects TRBV15 to TRBJ2-2; 7 bases line up with TRBD1. The germline CDR1 and CDR2 sequences are LNHNV and YYDKDF (reference sequence). V was clipped by 3 bases and J by 2 bases; unmatched bases: 9. The CDR3 consists of 17 residues.

The chain has TRBV30 and TRBJ1-1, with D hard to call. The CDR3 totals 17 residues. Trimming took off 0 bases at V and 0 bases at J, with 17 bases between the two ends. Germline CDR1 is GTSNPN and CDR2 is SVGIG (reference sequence). CDR3 sequence (DNA): TGTGCCTGGAGTGTATACGTTTACGGACCCATGAACACTGAAGCTTTCTTT. Translating gives CAWSVYVYGPMNTEAFF. Complete variable domain (other parts from reference TRBV30 and TRBJ1-1): SQTIHQWPATLVQPVGSPLSLECTVEGTSNPNLYWYRQAAGRGLQLLFYSVGIGQISSEVPQNLSASRPQDRQFILSSKKLLLSDSGFYLCAWSVYVYGPMNTEAFFGQGTRLTVV.

The CDR3 reads CAISAKNRGPHYEQYF. The CDR3 nucleotides read TGTGCCATCAGTGCAAAAAACAGGGGGCCCCACTACGAGCAGTACTTC. V and J are TRBV10-3 and TRBJ2-7; TRBD1 matches at 9 bases. CDR1 is ENHRY, CDR2 SYGVKD, per germline. The CDR3 runs to 16 residues. Trimming removed 4 bases from V and 3 bases from J; junction bases left unmatched: 10.

V gene TRBV4-1 combines with J gene TRBJ1-5; TRBD1 might be the D (5 bases). The CDR3 spans 18 residues. V was cut by 0 bases and J by 0 bases, with 15 bases left in between. From germline, CDR1 is MGHRA and CDR2 YSYEKL. This chain's CDR3 is CASSQDGTFFYSNQPQHF. CDR3 nucleotide sequence: TGCGCCAGCAGCCAAGACGGGACCTTCTTCTATAGCAATCAGCCCCAGCATTTT.

CDR3 sequence: CSVEDYGYTF. As DNA, the CDR3 is TGCAGCGTTGAAGACTATGGCTACACCTTC. The chain couples TRBV29-1 to TRBJ1-2, with unresolved D. The CDR3 loop spans 10 amino acids. Between the trimmed V and J ends, which lost 0 bases and 4 bases, there was a span of 0 bases. The germline CDR1 and CDR2 sequences are SQVTM and ANQGSEA.

The J gene is TRBJ2-7, the V gene TRBV6-5; tentatively, D is TRBD1 (5 bases). V lost 2 bases and J 3 bases, leaving 14 bases between the germline ends. The CDR3 is 15 residues long. Germline CDR1 is MNHEY and CDR2 is SVGAGI. The CDR3 reads CASSYGAARHYEQYF. Written as DNA, the CDR3 is TGTGCCAGCAGTTACGGGGCGGCCAGGCACTACGAGCAGTACTTC.

J is TRBJ2-7 and V is TRBV15; D uncertain. CDR1 is LNHNV, CDR2 YYDKDF, per germline (reference sequence). CDR3 length: 13 residues. The V end lost 3 bases, the J end lost 2 bases, and 8 bases lay between the germline ends. For the CDR3, the DNA is TGTGCCACCAGCAGGGGTCGGACCTACGAGCAGTACTTC. Its protein product is CATSRGRTYEQYF.